A selection of T cell receptor beta chains follows, all from one sample in a study of T cell responses to AZD1222 COVID-19 vaccine. TCRdb's copy holds only in-frame clones and misses some; the assay was immunoSEQ multiplex PCR. In the table there are tens of thousands of clones, around 84% of which are singletons. This material consisted of peripheral blood, taken on day 0 of AZD1222 vaccination. These receptors all stem from an adult in good health. The CDR3 runs from the conserved cysteine through the conserved F or W. Each record gives: J gene, D gene, CDR3 length, clone size, V gene, CDR3 DNA, CDR3 protein. D genes are given only for firm matches. Some rows have no size entry. The others give once, few or many, or a class for an expanded clone.

J gene: TRBJ1-2
D gene: -
CDR3 length: 13
clone size: once
V gene: TRBV3-1/TRBV3-2
CDR3 DNA: TGTGCCAGCAGCCAAGCAGGACCCTATGGCTACACCTTC
CDR3 protein: CASSQAGPYGYTF

J gene: TRBJ2-5
D gene: TRBD1
CDR3 length: 17
clone size: -
V gene: TRBV19
CDR3 DNA: TGTGCCAGTAGTAAAACCCCGGGACAGGGAGGTGTCGAGACCCAGTACTTC
CDR3 protein: CASSKTPGQGGVETQYF

J gene: TRBJ1-2
D gene: -
CDR3 length: 13
clone size: -
V gene: TRBV5-6
CDR3 DNA: TGTGCCAGCAGCTTGCCGGCGTCCTATGGCTACACCTTC
CDR3 protein: CASSLPASYGYTF

J gene: TRBJ2-3
D gene: -
CDR3 length: 14
clone size: -
V gene: TRBV19
CDR3 DNA: TGTGCCAGTAGTATGGGCGGTTCCCGAGATACGCAGTATTTT
CDR3 protein: CASSMGGSRDTQYF

J gene: TRBJ2-5
D gene: TRBD1
CDR3 length: 13
clone size: few
V gene: TRBV27
CDR3 DNA: TGTGCCAGCAGTTCCGTACAGGGGAGGACCCAGTACTTC
CDR3 protein: CASSSVQGRTQYF

J gene: TRBJ2-1
D gene: -
CDR3 length: 17
clone size: -
V gene: TRBV14
CDR3 DNA: TGTGCCAGCAGCCAAGTTCGTTTTTCCAGCTCCTACAATGAGCAGTTCTTC
CDR3 protein: CASSQVRFSSSYNEQFF

J gene: TRBJ2-7
D gene: TRBD1
CDR3 length: 14
clone size: -
V gene: TRBV29-1
CDR3 DNA: TGCAGCGTTACCGTCCCAGGGGGAACAGGCGAGCAGTACTTC
CDR3 protein: CSVTVPGGTGEQYF

J gene: TRBJ1-2
D gene: TRBD1
CDR3 length: 15
clone size: -
V gene: TRBV7-2
CDR3 DNA: TGTGCCAGCAGCGTAGGGACAGGGGATTCCTATGGCTACACCTTC
CDR3 protein: CASSVGTGDSYGYTF

J gene: TRBJ2-1
D gene: TRBD2
CDR3 length: 15
clone size: -
V gene: TRBV5-1
CDR3 DNA: TGCGCCAGCAGCTTGGGGGTAGCGGGGTCCAATGAGCAGTTCTTC
CDR3 protein: CASSLGVAGSNEQFF

J gene: TRBJ1-6
D gene: -
CDR3 length: 17
clone size: -
V gene: TRBV7-8
CDR3 DNA: TGTGCCAGCAGCTTAGTTTCCAGGGCTAAATATAATTCACCCCTCCACTTT
CDR3 protein: CASSLVSRAKYNSPLHF

J gene: TRBJ2-2
D gene: -
CDR3 length: 15
clone size: -
V gene: TRBV5-1
CDR3 DNA: TGCGCCAGCAGCTTGCGCGGGGTGTACACCGGGGAGCTGTTTTTT
CDR3 protein: CASSLRGVYTGELFF

J gene: TRBJ1-1
D gene: -
CDR3 length: 12
clone size: -
V gene: TRBV12-3/TRBV12-4
CDR3 DNA: TGTGCCAGCAGTTTATCTGCAGGGGAAGCTTTCTTT
CDR3 protein: CASSLSAGEAFF

J gene: TRBJ2-7
D gene: -
CDR3 length: 15
clone size: once
V gene: TRBV11-3
CDR3 DNA: TGTGCCAGCAGCTTAGTTGGCACCCACTCCTACGAGCAGTACTTC
CDR3 protein: CASSLVGTHSYEQYF

J gene: TRBJ2-7
D gene: -
CDR3 length: 15
clone size: -
V gene: TRBV21-1
CDR3 DNA: TGTGCCAGCAGCAAGGTGGTGTCGGGGGTAAATGAGCAGTACTTC
CDR3 protein: CASSKVVSGVNEQYF

J gene: TRBJ2-3
D gene: TRBD2
CDR3 length: 15
clone size: -
V gene: TRBV24-1
CDR3 DNA: TGTGCCACCAGTGATTCACGGGGGGGCACAGATACGCAGTATTTT
CDR3 protein: CATSDSRGGTDTQYF

J gene: TRBJ2-5
D gene: TRBD1
CDR3 length: 14
clone size: -
V gene: TRBV2
CDR3 DNA: TGTGCCAGCACCCTCATGACAGGGCAAGAGACCCAGTACTTC
CDR3 protein: CASTLMTGQETQYF

J gene: TRBJ1-4
D gene: TRBD1
CDR3 length: 14
clone size: -
V gene: TRBV6-5
CDR3 DNA: TGTGCCAGTCACCTCGGGACAGGGGGTGAAAAACTGTTTTTT
CDR3 protein: CASHLGTGGEKLFF

J gene: TRBJ1-1
D gene: -
CDR3 length: 14
clone size: -
V gene: TRBV5-5
CDR3 DNA: TGTGCCAGCAGTAACCCGGGAGGGAACACTGAAGCTTTCTTT
CDR3 protein: CASSNPGGNTEAFF

J gene: TRBJ2-7
D gene: -
CDR3 length: 13
clone size: -
V gene: TRBV12-3/TRBV12-4
CDR3 DNA: TGTGCCACCACCCGGGGTGCCTCCTACGAGCAGTACTTC
CDR3 protein: CATTRGASYEQYF

J gene: TRBJ1-4
D gene: -
CDR3 length: 13
clone size: -
V gene: TRBV6-5
CDR3 DNA: TGTGCCAGCAGCTCCATCCTCAATGAAAAACTGTTTTTT
CDR3 protein: CASSSILNEKLFF

J gene: TRBJ2-7
D gene: TRBD1
CDR3 length: 16
clone size: -
V gene: TRBV11-2
CDR3 DNA: TGTGCCAGCAGCTTAGTCGGGACAGGGGGCCTCTACGAGCAGTACTTC
CDR3 protein: CASSLVGTGGLYEQYF

J gene: TRBJ2-2
D gene: -
CDR3 length: 15
clone size: -
V gene: TRBV5-6
CDR3 DNA: TGTGCCAGCAGCTTGGGAGGGAAACTGACCGGGGAGCTGTTTTTT
CDR3 protein: CASSLGGKLTGELFF

J gene: TRBJ1-1
D gene: -
CDR3 length: 13
clone size: -
V gene: TRBV7-9
CDR3 DNA: TGTGCCAGCGGTTCCTACGAGGTCACTGAAGCTTTCTTT
CDR3 protein: CASGSYEVTEAFF

J gene: TRBJ1-2
D gene: -
CDR3 length: 13
clone size: -
V gene: TRBV6-5
CDR3 DNA: TGTGCCAGCAGTTATGACAGGAACTATGGCTACACCTTC
CDR3 protein: CASSYDRNYGYTF

J gene: TRBJ2-7
D gene: TRBD2
CDR3 length: 18
clone size: -
V gene: TRBV10-2
CDR3 DNA: TGCGCCAGCAGTGGCCTTACCCTATTGACTAGCGGGAGGGACGAGCAGTACTTC
CDR3 protein: CASSGLTLLTSGRDEQYF

J gene: TRBJ1-2
D gene: -
CDR3 length: 14
clone size: -
V gene: TRBV6-4
CDR3 DNA: TGTGCCAGCAGTGAGACCTCAAACGGCGGAAGCTACACCTTC
CDR3 protein: CASSETSNGGSYTF

J gene: TRBJ2-1
D gene: -
CDR3 length: 13
clone size: -
V gene: TRBV14
CDR3 DNA: TGTGCCAGCAGCCAAGTAGCGGCCCAGGAGCAGTTCTTC
CDR3 protein: CASSQVAAQEQFF

J gene: TRBJ2-7
D gene: -
CDR3 length: 15
clone size: -
V gene: TRBV5-1
CDR3 DNA: TGCGCCAGCAGCTTGGCCGACGGCGGGGGCCGGGAGCAGTACTTC
CDR3 protein: CASSLADGGGREQYF

J gene: TRBJ2-7
D gene: -
CDR3 length: 14
clone size: -
V gene: TRBV27
CDR3 DNA: TGTGCCAGCAGTTTATCGACGCGGGTCTACGAGCAGTACTTC
CDR3 protein: CASSLSTRVYEQYF

J gene: TRBJ2-2
D gene: -
CDR3 length: 16
clone size: -
V gene: TRBV25-1
CDR3 DNA: TGTGCCAGCAGTGAATTTGAGGGGGACATCACCGGGGAGCTGTTTTTT
CDR3 protein: CASSEFEGDITGELFF

J gene: TRBJ1-6
D gene: -
CDR3 length: 13
clone size: -
V gene: TRBV5-1
CDR3 DNA: TGCGCCAGCAGCTTGGTCCGGAATTCACCCCTCCACTTT
CDR3 protein: CASSLVRNSPLHF

J gene: TRBJ2-2
D gene: TRBD2
CDR3 length: 18
clone size: once
V gene: TRBV4-2
CDR3 DNA: TGTGCCAGCAGCCAAGAGGGCCCGGGGAGGGCGAACACCGGGGAGCTGTTTTTT
CDR3 protein: CASSQEGPGRANTGELFF

J gene: TRBJ1-4
D gene: -
CDR3 length: 14
clone size: -
V gene: TRBV7-8
CDR3 DNA: TGTGCCAGCAGCAGACGGGTTGGAAATGAAAAACTGTTTTTT
CDR3 protein: CASSRRVGNEKLFF

J gene: TRBJ1-5
D gene: TRBD1
CDR3 length: 13
clone size: once
V gene: TRBV29-1
CDR3 DNA: TGCAGTATCCACCAGGGGGAAGGTCAGCCCCAGCATTTT
CDR3 protein: CSIHQGEGQPQHF

J gene: TRBJ2-1
D gene: TRBD2
CDR3 length: 15
clone size: -
V gene: TRBV10-3
CDR3 DNA: TGTGCCATCAGTGAAGTAAGCGGGGGGTACAATGAGCAGTTCTTC
CDR3 protein: CAISEVSGGYNEQFF

J gene: TRBJ2-6
D gene: TRBD1
CDR3 length: 18
clone size: once
V gene: TRBV7-9
CDR3 DNA: TGTGCCAGCAGCCCCCGAGACAGGGTGGTGTCTGGGGCCAACGTCCTGACTTTC
CDR3 protein: CASSPRDRVVSGANVLTF

J gene: TRBJ2-3
D gene: -
CDR3 length: 13
clone size: -
V gene: TRBV7-3
CDR3 DNA: TGTGCCAGCAGCACCACAGTGACAGATACGCAGTATTTT
CDR3 protein: CASSTTVTDTQYF

J gene: TRBJ2-3
D gene: -
CDR3 length: 16
clone size: once
V gene: TRBV5-1
CDR3 DNA: TGCGCCAGCAGCTTGGTTAGCGGAACTAGCACAGATACGCAGTATTTT
CDR3 protein: CASSLVSGTSTDTQYF

J gene: TRBJ1-5
D gene: -
CDR3 length: 12
clone size: -
V gene: TRBV28
CDR3 DNA: TGTGCCAGCACTCCACAGGGCCAGCCCCAGCATTTT
CDR3 protein: CASTPQGQPQHF

J gene: TRBJ1-1
D gene: TRBD1
CDR3 length: 14
clone size: few
V gene: TRBV6-2/TRBV6-3
CDR3 DNA: TGTGCCAGCAGTTTGACAGGGGTTGGTACTGAAGCTTTCTTT
CDR3 protein: CASSLTGVGTEAFF

J gene: TRBJ2-3
D gene: -
CDR3 length: 14
clone size: -
V gene: TRBV29-1
CDR3 DNA: TGCAGCGTGTCCGGCAGCCTGAACACAGATACGCAGTATTTT
CDR3 protein: CSVSGSLNTDTQYF